This T cell receptor beta chain was retrieved from a study of Ad26.COV2.S vaccination and SARS-CoV-2 variants. The wider study: Among those in the COV1001 Ad26.COV2.S trial arm was the donor. Intramuscularly, Ad26.COV2.S was given either once or twice, 56 days apart. Study-wide findings and caveats: CD8+ and CD4+ T cells specific for spike reportedly responded with substantial breadth after vaccination.

Clones were read by immunoSEQ multiplex PCR, and TCRdb kept only the in-frame ones, dropping some. The table records 360,000 or so clones, 80% to 90% of them present only once. Sample treatment: approximately 18 received Ad26.COV2.S at low or high dose, single or two shots; 5 received placebo; per-sample allocation not given. The samples were gathered on day 63 after the first injection of vaccine or placebo. This clone was seen just once. Its antigen is as yet unknown. Specimen: peripheral blood, collected in a trial of Ad26.COV2.S vaccine versus placebo. The sequence derives from a person between 18 and 59 years old who received the Ad26.COV2.S COVID-19 vaccine or a placebo.

The CDR3 DNA sequence: TGTGCCAGCAGCCCCTACGGTGGCAGGGACAATCAGCCCCAGCATTTT. It translates to CASSPYGGRDNQPQHF. The V call is TRBV7-2, the J call TRBJ1-5; a weak D match, TRBD1 (5 bases). Germline CDR1 reads SGHTA; CDR2 reads FQGNSA. This CDR3 is 16 amino acids long. The V end was cut by 5 bases, the J end by 3 bases, with 17 bases between.